This T cell receptor (beta chain) was sequenced during a study of T cell responses to AZD1222 COVID-19 vaccine. The study's findings and limits: Repertoires were obtained solely post-peak T cell response.

Of note for this clone: Its antigen is as yet unknown.

V trimming: 0 bases; J trimming: 12 bases; junction bases outside the gene matches: 8. In germline, CDR1 is GTSNPN, CDR2 SVGIG (reference sequence). This CDR3 has 14 residues. Some clones are missing from TCRdb's copy, which holds only in-frame ones; the method was immunoSEQ multiplex PCR. The table has 150,000 to 200,000 clones, over 85% seen once. The J gene is TRBJ1-6, the V gene TRBV30; the match to TRBD1 covers 7 bases. The origin of this receptor is an adult in good health. Source: peripheral blood, taken on day 0 of AZD1222 vaccination. This chain's CDR3 is CAWSVGRGHLPLHF. CDR3 nucleotide sequence: TGTGCCTGGAGTGTCGGGAGGGGGCATTTACCCCTCCACTTT.